The 8 T cell receptor beta chains listed next were all sequenced from one sample in a study of blood T cell repertoires in COVID-19. Clones were sequenced by immunoSEQ multiplex PCR, and TCRdb holds only the in-frame ones, with some missing. The top ten clones hold approximately 4% of a sample with approximately 200,000 clones, 75% to 90% of them seen once. Sample: PBMCs or T cells enriched from blood (not recorded which). These TCRs come from a woman aged 25-40 years who had been exposed to COVID-19.

The chain links TRBV7-8 to TRBJ2-7, with 11 positions matching TRBD1. The CDR3 has 13 residues. The V gene's germline CDR1 is SGHVS and CDR2 FQNEAQ. Germline trimming cut 5 bases from V and 6 bases from J; bases unmatched to any gene: 3. The CDR3 reads CASSPGQGGEQYF. DNA of the CDR3: TGTGCCAGCAGCCCGGGACAGGGGGGCGAGCAGTACTTC.

This rearrangement joins TRBV23-1 to TRBJ2-3; D is perhaps TRBD1 (6 bases). TRBV23-1 is given ORF status, its function remaining uncertain. The CDR3 is made up of 17 amino acids. Trimming stripped 0 bases from V and 3 bases from J, with 16 bases between. CDR3 protein: CASSQSAPRGCTDTQYF. In nucleotides, the CDR3 is TGCGCCAGCAGTCAATCGGCTCCAAGGGGGTGTACAGATACGCAGTATTTT.

The chain links TRBV19 to TRBJ1-5, with TRBD1 matching over 7 bases. The CDR3 totals 18 residues. Germline lookup yields CDR1 LNHDA and CDR2 SQIVND (reference sequence). Trimming cost V 5 bases and J 0 bases; bases outside gene matches: 13. CDR3 nucleotide sequence: TGTGCCAGTAGTCCGGGACAGAATATACCTTATAGCAATCAGCCCCAGCATTTT. Amino acids: CASSPGQNIPYSNQPQHF.

This rearrangement joins TRBV28 to TRBJ2-3, with D unresolved. Trimming cost V 5 bases and J 2 bases, with 26 bases left between them. In germline, CDR1 is MDHEN, CDR2 SYDVKM. This CDR3 comprises 19 residues. CDR3 protein: CASSLHWVGLVGSTDTQYF. CDR3 nucleotides: TGTGCCAGCAGTCTCCATTGGGTTGGCCTAGTAGGTTCCACAGATACGCAGTATTTT.

The chain joins TRBV7-9 to TRBJ1-2; 7 nucleotides align to TRBD1. With V trimmed by 1 base and J by 8 bases, 10 bases remained unmatched. The CDR3 extends over 15 amino acids. Germline V gene data show CDR1 as SEHNR and CDR2 as FQNEAQ (reference sequence). The CDR3 region is CASSLVLRGRGGYTF. CDR3 nucleotide sequence: TGTGCCAGCAGCTTAGTTCTTAGGGGGCGCGGAGGCTACACCTTC.

The chain carries TRBV19 and TRBJ2-1; D is perhaps TRBD2 (5 bases). This CDR3 spans 15 amino acids. The germline V gene encodes CDR1 LNHDA and CDR2 SQIVND (reference sequence). Deletions cut 11 bases from V and 5 bases from J, with 22 bases between. CDR3 protein: CASAISGLADNEQFF. CDR3 bases: TGTGCCTCCGCTATCAGTGGTCTAGCCGACAATGAGCAGTTCTTC.

This clone appeared once. This chain links TRBV7-2 with TRBJ2-7, with D possibly being TRBD2 (5 bases). The CDR3 covers 16 residues. V lost 5 bases and J 0 bases, leaving 17 bases between the germline ends. Germline V CDR1 and CDR2: SGHTA, FQGNSA. CDR3 sequence reads: CASSLPEDFSSYEQYF. The CDR3, as DNA: TGTGCCAGCAGCCTCCCTGAGGACTTCTCCTCCTACGAGCAGTACTTC. Variable domain in full (rest from reference TRBV7-2 and TRBJ2-7): GAGVSQSPSNKVTEKGKDVELRCDPISGHTALYWYRQSLGQGLEFLIYFQGNSAPDKSGLPSDRFSAERTGGSVSTLTIQRTQQEDSAVYLCASSLPEDFSSYEQYFGPGTRLTVT.

V gene TRBV6-5 combines with J gene TRBJ1-2; a possible D gene is TRBD1 (5 bases). Trimming left V 7 bases short and J 9 bases short, with 18 bases between. The CDR3 consists of 13 residues. CDR1 is MNHEY, CDR2 SVGAGI, per germline. DNA of the CDR3: TGTGCCAGCACCTCGAGGTTGGGGGGAAGCTACACCTTC. The encoded protein is CASTSRLGGSYTF.